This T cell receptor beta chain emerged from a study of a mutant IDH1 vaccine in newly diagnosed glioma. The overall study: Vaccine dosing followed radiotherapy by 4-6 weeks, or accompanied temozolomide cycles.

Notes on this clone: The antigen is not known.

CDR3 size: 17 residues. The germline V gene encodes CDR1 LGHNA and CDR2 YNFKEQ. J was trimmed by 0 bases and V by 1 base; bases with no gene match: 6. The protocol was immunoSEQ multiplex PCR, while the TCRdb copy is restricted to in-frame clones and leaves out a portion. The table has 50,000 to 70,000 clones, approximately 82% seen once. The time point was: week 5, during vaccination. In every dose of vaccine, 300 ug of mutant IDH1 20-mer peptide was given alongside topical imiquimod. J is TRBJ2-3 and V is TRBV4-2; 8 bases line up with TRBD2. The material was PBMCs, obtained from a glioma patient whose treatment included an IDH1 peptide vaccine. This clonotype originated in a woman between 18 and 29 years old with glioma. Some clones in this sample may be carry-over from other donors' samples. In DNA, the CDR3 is TGTGCCAGCAGCCAAGGACTAGCGAGCAGGAGCACAGATACGCAGTATTTT. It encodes CASSQGLASRSTDTQYF.